Below, one TCR beta chain is given with its context. The V end lost 5 bases, the J end lost 0 bases, and 16 bases lay between the germline ends. Germline CDR1 and CDR2: SGHTA and FQGNSA. The CDR3 runs 16 residues. This entry is derived from a study of blood T cell repertoires in COVID-19. Whole-study context: Sample material is recorded as cDNA or gDNA derived from T cells, B-cell-depleted T cells, or PBMCs.

Generated by immunoSEQ multiplex PCR, the TCRdb table keeps only in-frame clones and is missing some. The sample gives roughly 130,000 clones, roughly four fifths of which show up once; 3% to 3.5% is in the top ten. The chain combines TRBV7-2 with TRBJ1-2; D not resolved. The sample taken for sequencing was PBMCs or T cells enriched from blood (not recorded which). This TCR was recovered from a woman aged 50 to 65 with acute COVID-19. Here the CDR3 reads CASSQRYTSTNYGYTF. The CDR3 DNA reads as TGTGCCAGCAGCCAGCGTTACACATCCACTAACTATGGCTACACCTTC.